Described below is a single T cell receptor (beta chain) sequence and its context. This entry belongs to a study of blood T cell repertoires in COVID-19. With 7 bases clipped from V and 8 bases from J, the junction kept 13 bases outside the gene matches. CDR3 length: 15 residues. Germline CDR1 reads SGHKS; CDR2 reads YYEKEE (reference sequence). Assay used: immunoSEQ multiplex PCR; TCRdb lists only in-frame clones, some missing. The data show around 99,000 clones, approximately 82% seen once. This sequence was found in a woman of 80 years or more with active or convalescent COVID-19. This chain connects TRBV5-5 to TRBJ2-1, with 9 bases aligning to TRBD2. The sequenced sample was peripheral blood. CDR3 amino acids: CASLTGGGREYEQFF. The CDR3 nucleotides read TGTGCCAGCCTAACCGGGGGCGGGAGGGAGTATGAGCAGTTCTTC.